This T cell receptor (beta chain) was sequenced during a study of T cells after yellow fever vaccination. On this clonotype itself: The antigen remains unidentified.

Regarding the study as a whole: Peaking faster, on day 5 versus 15, the secondary response was nonetheless weaker.

5'RACE template switching added a universal primer site and UMIs to TCR cDNA. TCRdb recomputed calls from the 5' RACE reads with MiXCR, one row per CDR3 protein. The sample yields some 160,000 distinct CDR3 sequences, about 7% seen once. With V trimmed by 5 bases and J by 7 bases, 8 bases remained unmatched. The length of the CDR3 is 15 residues. Germline CDR1 and CDR2: MDHEN and SYDVKM. The chain links TRBV28 to TRBJ2-1; 10 nucleotides match TRBD2. This sequence originates from a man between 18 and 35 years old who received the YFV17D yellow fever vaccine. The sequencing here drew on CD4+ T cells sorted from PBMCs, taken 5 days after the first yellow fever vaccination. CDR3: CASSPQRGGGNEQFF. For the CDR3, the DNA is TGTGCCAGCAGTCCCCAGCGGGGGGGCGGTAATGAGCAGTTCTTC.